This entry lists 9 T cell receptor beta chains sequenced from one sample in a study of glioma-infiltrating T cells. Using RNA template, CDR3s of TCR alpha and beta were amplified with iRepertoire arm-PCR. Via MiXCR, TCRdb re-called the multiplex PCR reads, giving one row per CDR3 protein. The sample has about 180,000 distinct CDR3 sequences, about 46% seen once. Sequenced: glioma tissue, nonneoplastic brain tissue, or PBMCs (not recorded which). The receptors here all came from a human donor with low-grade glioma or glioblastoma, undergoing nonglioma brain surgery, or in good health (not recorded which).

A word on this clonotype: A much larger clone lies one base from this, so it may be a read error. The chain combines TRBV28 with TRBJ1-5; no clear D. The CDR3 has 15 residues. Germline loops: CDR1 MDHEN, CDR2 SYDVKM. The CDR3 coding sequence is TGTGCCAGCAGTTCCCGGGCCCCCCTTAATCACCCCCAGCATTTT. Amino acid sequence: CASSSRAPLNHPQHF.

Points on this clonotype: A much bigger clone sits one base away, suggesting this may be a read error. The chain uses TRBV6-1 and TRBJ1-5; 9 bases fit TRBD1. The CDR3 is made up of 13 amino acids. CDR1 MNHNS and CDR2 SASEGT come from the germline V gene. CDR3 loop: CTISDRGNQPQHF. The CDR3 DNA follows: TGTACCATCAGTGACAGGGGGAATCAGCCCCAGCATTTT.

In regard to this clonotype: A read error may be the cause here, since a much bigger clone is one base away. The chain links TRBV19 to TRBJ1-5, with TRBD1 as a possible D gene (5 bases). CDR1 is LNHDA and CDR2 is SQIVND in the germline V gene (reference sequence). Deletions cut 6 bases from V and 9 bases from J, with 21 bases between. The CDR3 is made up of 15 amino acids. The CDR3 protein is CASSPGTAAHRPQHF. The CDR3 nucleotides read TGTGCCAGTAGCCCTGGGACCGCAGCTCATCGGCCCCAGCATTTT.

The sample holds many counts of this clonotype. The V call is TRBV20-1, the J call TRBJ2-5, with D tentatively TRBD1 (6 bases). Trimming stripped 6 bases from V and 1 base from J, with 9 bases between. The CDR3 totals 12 residues. CDR1 DFQATT and CDR2 SNEGSKA come from the germline V gene (reference sequence). CDR3 DNA sequence: TGCAGTGCGAAGGGGGTCCAAGAGACCCAGTACTTC. This gives the protein CSAKGVQETQYF.

This clonotype occurred once. This CDR3 is missing its conserved last phenylalanine or tryptophan, likely due to a read error. The genes are TRBV6-1 and TRBJ2-5; D remains unclear. Germline V gives CDR1 MNHNS, CDR2 SASEGT. Trimming removed 10 bases at V and 5 bases at J, with 8 bases between. The CDR3 totals 10 residues. The CDR3 protein is CAIAFETQYL. In DNA, the CDR3 is TGTGCCATCGCATTCGAGACCCAGTACCTC.

The J gene is TRBJ2-7, the V gene TRBV28; weak D call: TRBD1 (5 bases). This CDR3 is 15 amino acids long. Per the germline V gene, CDR1 is MDHEN and CDR2 is SYDVKM. The CDR3 spells CVSPPDISRSYEQYF. CDR3 nucleotide sequence: TGTGTTAGCCCCCCGGACATATCCCGCTCCTACGAGCAGTACTTC.

On this clonotype itself: Compared with germline, one end of the junction differs, possibly owing to a read error. The chain carries TRBV28 and TRBJ1-1; D not resolved. The CDR3 length is 15 residues. Germline V gene lookup returns CDR1 MDHEN and CDR2 SYDVKM. CDR3 sequence reads: CASSFLPGVNTEAIF. DNA for the CDR3: TGCGCCAGCAGCTTCCTACCTGGGGTGAACACTGAAGCTATCTTT.

This clonotype was picked up a small number of times. The chain uses TRBV29-1 and TRBJ2-3; 10 bases are a match to TRBD1. CDR1 SQVTM and CDR2 ANQGSEA come from the germline V gene. The CDR3 spans 15 residues. V lost 2 bases, J lost 2 bases, and 4 bases stayed unmatched. CDR3 nucleotide sequence: TGCAGCGTTGAACGGGACAGGGGCCTCACAGATACGCAGTATTTT. Its protein product is CSVERDRGLTDTQYF.

Concerning this clonotype itself: A clone one base away is much larger, so this may be a read error. The chain uses TRBV20-1 and TRBJ2-5; the D gene could be TRBD1 or TRBD2 (5 bases each). Germline-derived CDR1 and CDR2 are DFQATT and SNEGSKA (reference sequence). V was trimmed by 2 bases and J by 6 bases, leaving 16 bases between them. This CDR3 spans 14 amino acids. The chain's CDR3 is CSARITLGGKTQYF. CDR3 DNA: TGCAGTGCTAGAATTACTCTTGGGGGAAAGACCCAGTACTTC.